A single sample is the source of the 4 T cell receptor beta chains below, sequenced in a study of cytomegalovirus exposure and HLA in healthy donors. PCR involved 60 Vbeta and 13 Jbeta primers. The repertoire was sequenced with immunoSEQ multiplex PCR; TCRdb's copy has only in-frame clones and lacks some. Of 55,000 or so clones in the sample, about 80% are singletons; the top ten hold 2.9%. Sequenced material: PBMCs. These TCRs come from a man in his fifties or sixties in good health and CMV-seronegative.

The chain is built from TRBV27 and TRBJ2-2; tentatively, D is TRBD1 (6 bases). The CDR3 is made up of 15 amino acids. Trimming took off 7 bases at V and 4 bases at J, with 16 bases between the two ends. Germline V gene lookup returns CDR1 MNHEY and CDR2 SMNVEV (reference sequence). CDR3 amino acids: CASNDRQGVTGELFF. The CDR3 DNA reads TGTGCCAGCAATGACAGGCAAGGGGTCACCGGGGAGCTGTTTTTT.

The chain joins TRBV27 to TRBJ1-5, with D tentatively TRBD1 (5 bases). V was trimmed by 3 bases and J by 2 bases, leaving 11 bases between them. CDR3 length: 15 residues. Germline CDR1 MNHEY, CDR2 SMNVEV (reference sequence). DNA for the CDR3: TGTGCCAGCAGTTTCGGGACGGGAGGCAATCAGCCCCAGCATTTT. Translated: CASSFGTGGNQPQHF.

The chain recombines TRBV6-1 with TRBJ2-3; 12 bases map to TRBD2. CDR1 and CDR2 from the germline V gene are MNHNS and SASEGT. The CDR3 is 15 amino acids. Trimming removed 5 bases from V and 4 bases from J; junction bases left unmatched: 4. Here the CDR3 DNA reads TGTGCCAGCAGTAAGCTAGCGGGGGGGTCAGATACGCAGTATTTT. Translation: CASSKLAGGSDTQYF.

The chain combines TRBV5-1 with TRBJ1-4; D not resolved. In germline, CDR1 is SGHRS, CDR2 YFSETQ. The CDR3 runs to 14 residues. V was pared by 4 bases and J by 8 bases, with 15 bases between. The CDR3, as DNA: TGCGCCAGCAGCCCGGACGGGAGGCCGGAAAAACTGTTTTTT. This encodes CASSPDGRPEKLFF.